Described below is a single T cell receptor beta chain sequence and its context. Its target is not known. This record comes from a study of follicular helper T cells after annual influenza vaccination. Points from the study as a whole: ICOS-CD38- cTfh most often held earlier Day 7 ICOS+CD38+ clones. Plasmablast frequency change correlated with clonality change in ICOS+CD38+ cTfh.

Noted time point: 2014-2015 season, pre-vaccination. The CDR3 is 13 amino acids. The V and J ends lost 4 bases and 1 base respectively, with 7 bases between them. CDR1 is KGHSH, CDR2 LQKENI, per germline. The data were produced by immunoSEQ multiplex PCR, yet TCRdb's version contains in-frame clones alone and is incomplete. The repertoire holds about 11,000 clones, with over 65% as singletons. The source material was CXCR5- memory CD4+ T cells sorted from blood, sampled on the day of influenza vaccination. The V gene is TRBV18, the J gene TRBJ2-5, with D uncertain. This TCR came from an adult who received the influenza vaccine. CDR3 protein: CASSLAPQETQYF. The CDR3 region has the DNA TGTGCCAGCTCACTAGCCCCCCAAGAGACCCAGTACTTC.